This T cell receptor beta chain was captured in a study of blood T cells in healthy people across ages. The CDR3 length is 16 residues. V shed 0 bases and J 3 bases; nucleotides not matched to a gene: 7. Germline loops: CDR1 SEHNR, CDR2 FQNEAQ (reference sequence). A second PCR, run for about 6 to 11 cycles, used a sample-barcoded 5' primer plus a J-beta primer mix. TCRdb re-analysed the 5' RACE reads in MiXCR, keeping a single row per CDR3 protein. Here the sample spans some 850,000 distinct CDR3 sequences, more than 25% being singletons. To note about this clonotype: Its antigen is not known.

The study, taken as a whole, reports: Because donor CMV status was unknown, expanded clonotype changes were possibly confounded.

Peripheral blood, roughly 9.3 milliliters per donor, was collected. Isolated PBMCs totaled at least 7 million in each sample. These data are also associated with another study on T cells of mothers and their children. That source reports: Whatever RNA was extracted went entirely into cDNA synthesis, at roughly 1.6 ug per 15 ul.

This TCR was recovered from a boy aged 5 to 17 in good health. The gene calls are TRBV7-9 and TRBJ1-2; 7 bases align to TRBD1. Sequenced: blood. The CDR3 loop reads CASSLAIRGSDYGYTF. CDR3 nucleotide sequence: TGTGCCAGCAGCTTAGCTATCAGGGGGTCGGACTATGGCTACACCTTC.